One sample yielded the 10 T cell receptor beta chains listed below, sequenced in a study of blood T cell repertoires in COVID-19. The data were produced by immunoSEQ multiplex PCR, yet TCRdb's version contains in-frame clones alone and is incomplete. The profile shows 50,000 to 60,000 clones, approximately 88% of them singletons. Material for sequencing was peripheral blood. These TCRs come from a human donor in a cohort sampled during active COVID-19.

The CDR3 spells CASSLPRDRGKSSYNSPLHF. CDR3 coding DNA: TGTGCCAGCAGTTTACCCCGGGACAGGGGGAAATCCTCCTATAATTCACCCCTCCACTTT. The gene calls are TRBV28 and TRBJ1-6; 11 bases are a match to TRBD1. The V segment lost 2 bases and the J segment 0 bases; nucleotides outside the gene matches: 9. Germline loops: CDR1 MDHEN, CDR2 SYDVKM. The CDR3 extends over 20 amino acids.

In this sample, this clone turned up once. The genes are TRBV6-5 and TRBJ1-1, with TRBD1 matching over 7 bases. Germline CDR1 reads MNHEY; CDR2 reads SVGAGI. The V segment lost 6 bases and the J segment 11 bases; nucleotides outside the gene matches: 12. The CDR3 runs 13 residues. Here the CDR3 reads CASRRQGNDAAFF. For the CDR3, the DNA is TGTGCCAGCAGGCGACAGGGAAACGACGCGGCTTTCTTT.

This CDR3 reads CAWSRDRGNEKLFF. The DNA for the CDR3 is TGTGCCTGGAGCAGAGACAGGGGGAATGAAAAACTGTTTTTT. The chain links TRBV30 to TRBJ1-4; 9 positions match TRBD1. Per germline, CDR1 GTSNPN and CDR2 SVGIG (reference sequence). The V segment lost 3 bases and the J segment 5 bases; nucleotides outside the gene matches: 4. The CDR3 is made up of 14 amino acids.

The V and J genes are TRBV19 and TRBJ2-7; D may be TRBD1 (5 bases). The V gene lost 3 bases and the J gene lost 0 bases, with 12 bases spanning the gap. The CDR3 loop spans 15 amino acids. Germline lookup yields CDR1 LNHDA and CDR2 SQIVND (reference sequence). CDR3 DNA: TGTGCCAGTAGTATCTCCACAGGACCCTCCTACGAGCAGTACTTC. Its protein is CASSISTGPSYEQYF.

The count of this clone is one. The chain recombines TRBV27 with TRBJ2-1, with 12 bases matching TRBD2. V lost 5 bases to trimming and J lost 7 bases; unmatched junction nucleotides: 9. Germline V gene sequence: CDR1 MNHEY, CDR2 SMNVEV (reference sequence). There are 16 residues in the CDR3. The CDR3 DNA follows: TGTGCCAGCAGTGTCGGCGGACTAGCGGGGTGGAATGAGCAGTTCTTC. It specifies CASSVGGLAGWNEQFF.

In DNA form, the CDR3 reads TGTGCCAGCAGCCAAGCAGGGACAGCGAACACCGGGGAGCTGTTTTTT. Its translation: CASSQAGTANTGELFF. This chain connects TRBV14 to TRBJ2-2; 7 bases line up with TRBD1. V was clipped by 1 base and J by 0 bases; unmatched bases: 2. Germline lookup yields CDR1 SGHDN and CDR2 FVKESK. The CDR3 covers 16 residues.

This clone was recorded once. The chain employs TRBV3-1 (or the pseudogene TRBV3-2) and TRBJ1-1; D is possibly TRBD1 (5 bases). Looked up from germline, CDR1 is LGHDT and CDR2 is YNNKEL (reference sequence). This CDR3 contains 14 residues. V was trimmed by 7 bases and J by 4 bases, leaving 16 bases between them. The CDR3 protein is CASTFRRGFTEAFF. CDR3 bases: TGTGCCAGCACCTTTAGAAGGGGATTCACTGAAGCTTTCTTT.

This sequence joins TRBV19 and TRBJ2-5; TRBD1 is a possible D gene (6 bases). In germline, CDR1 is LNHDA, CDR2 SQIVND (reference sequence). The V gene lost 3 bases and the J gene lost 2 bases, with 13 bases spanning the gap. The CDR3 covers 15 residues. CDR3 loop: CASSISGRGQETQYF. DNA for the CDR3: TGTGCCAGTAGTATCAGCGGCAGGGGTCAAGAGACCCAGTACTTC. Full variable domain (missing parts from reference TRBV19 and TRBJ2-5): DGGITQSPKYLFRKEGQNVTLSCEQNLNHDAMYWYRQDPGQGLRLIYYSQIVNDFQKGDIAEGYSVSREKKESFPLTVTSAQKNPTAFYLCASSISGRGQETQYFGPGTRLLVL.

This chain uses TRBV2 with TRBJ1-1; D unresolved. V was trimmed by 5 bases and J by 3 bases, leaving 10 bases between them. Per germline, CDR1 SNHLY and CDR2 FYNNEI. The CDR3 runs to 13 residues. The DNA for the CDR3 is TGTGCCAGCAGTTACACAGTAGACACTGAAGCTTTCTTT. Translation gives CASSYTVDTEAFF. Full variable domain (missing parts from reference TRBV2 and TRBJ1-1): EPEVTQTPSHQVTQMGQEVILRCVPISNHLYFYWYRQILGQKVEFLVSFYNNEISEKSEIFDDQFSVERPDGSNFTLKIRSTKLEDSAMYFCASSYTVDTEAFFGQGTRLTVV.

The rearrangement uses TRBV5-1 and TRBJ1-6; 7 nucleotides match TRBD1. The junction had 9 bases not matched to a gene; V was cut back by 4 bases and J by 11 bases. Germline CDR1 is SGHRS and CDR2 is YFSETQ. The CDR3 is 14 residues long. DNA of the CDR3: TGCGCCAGCAGCCTGGGACAGCCTCAGACACCCCTCCACTTT. This translates into CASSLGQPQTPLHF.